This T cell receptor beta chain was observed in a study of OX40 agonist ivuxolimab in advanced cancers. Study results and caveats: Among the least clonally expanded were partial responders at 0.1-3.0 mg/kg.

Profiled with immunoSEQ multiplex PCR; TCRdb holds only in-frame clones, not every one. The table has fewer than 85,000 clones, 65% to 90% seen once. CDR1 is SGHTA and CDR2 is FQGNSA in the germline V gene. The trim removed 5 bases at V and 3 bases at J, leaving 6 bases unmatched. The CDR3 covers 15 residues. Regarding this clone: Its specificity is not known.

Patients with autoimmune history or systemic immunosuppression were excluded. The chain carries TRBV7-2 and TRBJ2-7; 11 bases fit TRBD1. The sample here was CD4+ or CD8+ T cells sorted from blood, taken in a trial of the OX40 agonist ivuxolimab. The sequence was obtained from an adult with an advanced solid tumor such as melanoma, head and neck, liver or kidney cancer. CDR3 in amino acids: CASSGGGQGVYEQYF. The CDR3 DNA reads as TGTGCCAGCAGCGGCGGGGGACAGGGGGTCTACGAGCAGTACTTC.